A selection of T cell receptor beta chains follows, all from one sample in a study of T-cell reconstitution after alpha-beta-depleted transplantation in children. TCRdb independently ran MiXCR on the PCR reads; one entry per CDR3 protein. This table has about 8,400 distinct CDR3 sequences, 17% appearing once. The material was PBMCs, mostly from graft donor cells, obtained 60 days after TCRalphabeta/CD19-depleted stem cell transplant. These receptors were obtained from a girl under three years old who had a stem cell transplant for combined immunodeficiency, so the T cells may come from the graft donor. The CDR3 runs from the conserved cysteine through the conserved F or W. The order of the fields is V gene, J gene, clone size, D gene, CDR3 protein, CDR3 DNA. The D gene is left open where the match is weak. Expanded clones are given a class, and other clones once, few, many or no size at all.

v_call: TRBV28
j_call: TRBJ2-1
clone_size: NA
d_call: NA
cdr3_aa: CASSRDLSYNEQFF
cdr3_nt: TGTGCCAGCAGTCGTGACCTCTCCTACAATGAGCAGTTCTTC

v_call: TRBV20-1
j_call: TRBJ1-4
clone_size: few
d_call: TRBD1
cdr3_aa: CSALRAWDSNEKLFF
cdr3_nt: TGCAGTGCACTCAGGGCTTGGGACAGTAATGAAAAACTGTTTTTT

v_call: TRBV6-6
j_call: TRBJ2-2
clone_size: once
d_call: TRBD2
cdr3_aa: CASSYSIGAGGVMNTGELLF
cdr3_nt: TGTGCCAGCAGTTACTCGATCGGAGCGGGAGGCGTGATGAACACCGGGGAGCTGTTATTT

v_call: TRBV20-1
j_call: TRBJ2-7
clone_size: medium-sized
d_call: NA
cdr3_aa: CSATGLGYEQYF
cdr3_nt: TGCAGTGCTACGGGACTTGGCTACGAGCAGTACTTC

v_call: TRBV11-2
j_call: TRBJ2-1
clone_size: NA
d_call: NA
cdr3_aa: CASSLGFSLAHEQFF
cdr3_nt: TGTGCCAGCAGCTTAGGGTTTTCTCTAGCCCATGAGCAGTTCTTC

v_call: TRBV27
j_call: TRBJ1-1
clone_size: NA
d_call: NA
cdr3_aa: CASSLSRNTEAFF
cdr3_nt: TGTGCCAGCAGTTTATCCAGGAACACTGAAGCTTTCTTT

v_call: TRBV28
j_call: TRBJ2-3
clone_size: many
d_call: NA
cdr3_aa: CASSSLRGADTQYF
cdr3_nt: TGTGCCAGCAGCTCCCTGAGGGGTGCAGATACGCAGTATTTT

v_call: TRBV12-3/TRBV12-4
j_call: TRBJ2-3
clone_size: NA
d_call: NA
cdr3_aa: CASTRRVEGLLSTDTQYF
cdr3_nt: TGTGCCAGCACCCGAAGGGTAGAGGGCTTGTTGAGCACAGATACGCAGTATTTT

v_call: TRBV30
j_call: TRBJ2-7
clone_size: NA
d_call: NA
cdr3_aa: CAWSVFSGGTYF
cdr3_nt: TGTGCCTGGAGTGTTTTCTCGGGTGGGACGTACTTC

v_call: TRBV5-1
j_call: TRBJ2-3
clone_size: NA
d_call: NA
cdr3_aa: CASSLDGWAEETQYF
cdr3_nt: TGCGCCAGCAGCCTCGACGGGTGGGCAGAGGAGACGCAGTATTTT

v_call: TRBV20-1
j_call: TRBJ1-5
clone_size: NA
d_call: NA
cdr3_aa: CSARVGCLGQPQHF
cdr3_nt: TGCAGTGCTAGAGTCGGATGTTTGGGCCAGCCCCAGCATTTT

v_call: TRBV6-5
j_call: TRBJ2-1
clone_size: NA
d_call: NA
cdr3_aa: CASRPVGRDRPEQFF
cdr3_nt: TGTGCCAGCAGGCCCGTCGGGCGGGATCGCCCTGAGCAGTTCTTC

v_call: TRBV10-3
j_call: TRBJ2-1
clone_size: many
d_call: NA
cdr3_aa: CAISEYSSSYNEQFF
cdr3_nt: TGTGCCATCAGTGAATACTCCTCGAGCTACAATGAGCAGTTCTTC

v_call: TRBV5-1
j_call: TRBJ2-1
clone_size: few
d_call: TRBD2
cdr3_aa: CASSFRTGGPNNEQFF
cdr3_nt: TGCGCCAGCAGCTTCAGAACGGGGGGGCCGAACAATGAGCAGTTCTTC

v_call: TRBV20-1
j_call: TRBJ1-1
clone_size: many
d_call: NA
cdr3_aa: CSARLVGTEAFF
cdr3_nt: TGCAGTGCTAGACTGGTAGGCACTGAAGCTTTCTTT

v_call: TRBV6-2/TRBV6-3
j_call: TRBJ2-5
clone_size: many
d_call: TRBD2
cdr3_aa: CASKMTSGKETQYF
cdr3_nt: TGTGCCAGCAAGATGACTAGCGGAAAAGAGACCCAGTACTTC

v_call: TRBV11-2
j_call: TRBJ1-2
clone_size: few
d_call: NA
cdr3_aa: CASSLDLGRNYGYTF
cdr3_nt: TGTGCCAGCAGCTTAGATCTAGGGCGGAATTATGGCTACACCTTC

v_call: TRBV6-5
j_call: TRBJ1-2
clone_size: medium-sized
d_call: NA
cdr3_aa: CASSQGRGGYGYTF
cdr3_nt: TGTGCCAGCAGTCAGGGGCGGGGGGGCTATGGCTACACCTTC

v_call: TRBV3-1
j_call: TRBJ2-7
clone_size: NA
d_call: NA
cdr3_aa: CASSHSPYEQYF
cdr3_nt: TGTGCCAGCAGCCATAGTCCCTACGAGCAGTACTTC

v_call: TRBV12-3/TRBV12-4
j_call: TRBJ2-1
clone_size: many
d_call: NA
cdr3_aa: CASSFRGYNEQFF
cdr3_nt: TGTGCCAGCAGTTTCCGCGGCTACAATGAGCAGTTCTTC

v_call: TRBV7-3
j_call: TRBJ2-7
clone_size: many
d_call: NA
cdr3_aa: CASSLGQGAFYEQYF
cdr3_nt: TGTGCCAGCAGCCTCGGCCAGGGTGCGTTCTACGAGCAGTACTTC

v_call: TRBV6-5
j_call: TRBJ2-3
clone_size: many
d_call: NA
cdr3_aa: CASSPGHFSDTQYF
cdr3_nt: TGTGCCAGCTCGCCGGGACACTTTTCAGATACGCAGTATTTT

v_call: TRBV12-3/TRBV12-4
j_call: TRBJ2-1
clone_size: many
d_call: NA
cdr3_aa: CASSLEIGNEQFF
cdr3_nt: TGTGCCAGCAGTTTGGAAATCGGCAATGAGCAGTTCTTC

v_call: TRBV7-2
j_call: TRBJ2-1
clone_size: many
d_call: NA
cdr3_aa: CASSPGRQSYNEQFF
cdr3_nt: TGTGCCAGCAGCCCGGGGCGGCAGAGCTACAATGAGCAGTTCTTC

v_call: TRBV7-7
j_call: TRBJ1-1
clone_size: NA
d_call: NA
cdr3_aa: CASSLSQYTEAFF
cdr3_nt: TGTGCTAGCAGCTTATCTCAGTACACTGAAGCTTTCTTT

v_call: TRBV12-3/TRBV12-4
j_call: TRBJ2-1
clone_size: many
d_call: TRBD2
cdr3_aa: CASIGLAGVNMNEQFF
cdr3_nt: TGTGCCAGCATAGGACTAGCGGGAGTAAATATGAATGAGCAGTTCTTC

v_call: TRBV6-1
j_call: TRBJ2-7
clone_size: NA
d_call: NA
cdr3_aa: CASSEIREQYF
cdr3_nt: TGTGCCAGCAGTGAAATCCGCGAGCAGTACTTC

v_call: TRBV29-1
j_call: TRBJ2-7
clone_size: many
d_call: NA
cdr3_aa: CSVPRTGGATEQYF
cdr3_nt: TGCAGCGTGCCCCGGACCGGCGGGGCTACGGAGCAGTACTTC

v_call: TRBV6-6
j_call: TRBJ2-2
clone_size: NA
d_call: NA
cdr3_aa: CVRPEWEDTGELFF
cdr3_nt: TGTGTCAGACCGGAGTGGGAGGACACCGGGGAGCTGTTTTTT

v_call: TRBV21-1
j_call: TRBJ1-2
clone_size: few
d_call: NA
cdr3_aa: CASSKDAIFYRDGYTF
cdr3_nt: TGTGCCAGCAGCAAAGATGCGATCTTCTATCGGGACGGCTACACCTTC

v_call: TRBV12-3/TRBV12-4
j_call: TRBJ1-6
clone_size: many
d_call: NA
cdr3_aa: CASTFSEGLSPLHF
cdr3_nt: TGTGCCAGCACCTTTAGTGAGGGTCTGTCACCCCTCCACTTT

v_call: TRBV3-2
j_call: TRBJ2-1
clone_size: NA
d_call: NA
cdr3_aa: CASSQEHQLAGFPHNEQFF
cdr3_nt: TGTGCCAGCAGCCAAGAGCACCAACTAGCGGGCTTTCCCCACAATGAGCAGTTCTTC

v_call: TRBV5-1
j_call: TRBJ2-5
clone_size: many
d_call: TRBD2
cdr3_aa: CASSFSGGPSQETQYF
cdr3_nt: TGCGCCAGCAGTTTTAGCGGGGGGCCTTCCCAAGAGACCCAGTACTTC

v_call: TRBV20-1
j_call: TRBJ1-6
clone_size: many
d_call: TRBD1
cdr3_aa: CSGSGDRVVNSPLHF
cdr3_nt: TGCAGTGGAAGCGGGGACAGGGTAGTAAATTCACCCCTCCACTTT

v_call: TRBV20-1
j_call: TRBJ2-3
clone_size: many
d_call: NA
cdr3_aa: CSASSLGGDSYTDTQYF
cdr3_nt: TGCAGTGCTAGTTCCTTGGGGGGGGACAGTTACACAGATACGCAGTATTTT

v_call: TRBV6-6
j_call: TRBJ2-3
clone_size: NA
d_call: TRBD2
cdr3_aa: CASTSLGSGAYTDTQYF
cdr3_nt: TGTGCCAGCACCTCTTTGGGTAGCGGGGCCTATACAGATACGCAGTATTTT

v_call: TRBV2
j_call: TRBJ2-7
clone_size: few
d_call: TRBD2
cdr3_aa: CASKGLAGFEQYF
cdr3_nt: TGTGCCAGCAAGGGACTAGCGGGGTTCGAGCAGTACTTC

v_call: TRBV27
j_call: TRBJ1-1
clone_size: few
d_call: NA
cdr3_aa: CASRQGGAGAFF
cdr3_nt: TGTGCCAGCAGGCAGGGAGGGGCTGGGGCTTTCTTT

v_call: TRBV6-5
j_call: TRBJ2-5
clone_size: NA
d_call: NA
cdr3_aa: CASSRGQETQYF
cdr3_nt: TGTGCCAGCAGTAGGGGCCAAGAGACCCAGTACTTC

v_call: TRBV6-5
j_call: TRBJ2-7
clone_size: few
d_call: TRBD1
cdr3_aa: CASSPSTGSEQYF
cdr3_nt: TGTGCCAGCAGTCCCTCGACAGGGAGCGAGCAGTACTTC

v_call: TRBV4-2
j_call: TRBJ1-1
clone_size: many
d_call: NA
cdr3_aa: CASRPTGLGTEAFF
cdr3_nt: TGTGCCAGCAGACCCACAGGGTTAGGCACTGAAGCTTTCTTT

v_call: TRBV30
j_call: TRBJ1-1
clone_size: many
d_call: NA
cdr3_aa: CAWDPGQWNTEAFF
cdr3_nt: TGTGCCTGGGACCCCGGACAGTGGAACACTGAAGCTTTCTTT

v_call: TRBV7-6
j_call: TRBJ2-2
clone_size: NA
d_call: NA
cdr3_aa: CAVGGRSSGELFF
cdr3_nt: TGTGCTGTGGGGGGTCGTTCCTCCGGGGAGCTGTTTTTT

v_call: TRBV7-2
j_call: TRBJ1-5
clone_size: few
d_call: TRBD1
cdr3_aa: CASSPTGWGNQPQHF
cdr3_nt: TGTGCCAGCAGTCCGACAGGGTGGGGCAATCAGCCCCAGCATTTT

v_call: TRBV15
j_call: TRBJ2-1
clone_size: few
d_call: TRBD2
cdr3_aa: CATSRDLAGSYNEQFF
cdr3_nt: TGTGCCACCAGCAGAGATCTAGCGGGGTCCTACAATGAGCAGTTCTTC

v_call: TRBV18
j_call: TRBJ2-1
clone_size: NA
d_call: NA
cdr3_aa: CASHQTRTANRDEQFF
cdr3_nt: TGTGCCAGCCACCAAACGCGGACCGCGAATCGCGATGAGCAGTTCTTC

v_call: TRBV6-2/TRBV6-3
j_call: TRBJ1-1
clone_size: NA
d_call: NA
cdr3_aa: CASRGRDNTEAFF
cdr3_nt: TGTGCCAGCAGGGGACGGGATAACACTGAAGCTTTCTTT

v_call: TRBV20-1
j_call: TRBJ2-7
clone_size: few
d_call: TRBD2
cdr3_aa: CSARDPLAGAYEQYF
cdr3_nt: TGCAGTGCTAGAGATCCACTAGCGGGAGCCTACGAGCAGTACTTC

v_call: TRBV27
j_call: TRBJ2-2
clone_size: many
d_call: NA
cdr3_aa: CASSLEPPYTGELFF
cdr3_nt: TGTGCCAGCAGTTTAGAACCCCCATACACCGGGGAGCTGTTTTTT